This T cell receptor (beta chain) was sequenced in a study of T cell responses to AZD1222 COVID-19 vaccine (dated by TCRdb to the early 2020s). Notes on the research overall: TCR sequencing was performed for roughly 250 trial participants, of whom roughly 200 were given two doses of AZD1222 and some 26 were given two doses of MenACWY control vaccine. Trial participants were enrolled by age into 18-55, 56-69 and 70-plus year subgroups, with around 150, 28 and 57 TCR-sequenced participants respectively. Study-level results and caveats: The vaccine-associated CD4 TCRs covered the entire spike protein, and the dominant responses fell in regions 160-218 and 743-854. Participants were mostly white British, with more females than males. The authors suggested clonal diversity may have been underestimated. In the small 56-69-year group, the increase in depth fell short of significance, most likely because of low power. Epitopes outside the regions mutated in the B.1.351 and B.1.1.7 variants were reportedly recognized by nearly half of the unique spike-specific TCRs. Because no samples from the day 14 peak response were available, repertoires could be characterized only after the peak T cell response. Conclusions about previously exposed vaccinees are limited because only five to seven AZD1222 recipients were SARS-CoV-2 seropositive at baseline. After two AZD1222 doses, spike-specific TCR breadth and depth were significantly higher than at day 0 and than in MenACWY recipients.

As to this clone: The clone's antigen remains unknown. The input lacks base qualities; no much larger clone sits a single base away.

The time point label, as the study defines it: baseline before first vaccination. The treatment or condition tag for this specimen amounts to: meningococcal conjugate vaccine given as trial control. Samples from vaccinated people were obtained from the UK trials COV001 and COV002, which included a single-blind randomized controlled phase 2/3 trial of AZD1222 (ChAdOx1 nCoV-19) in healthy adults. For TCRbeta chain sequencing, PBMC samples from trial participants were taken at day 0 and at day 28 after the second dose. The CDR3 regions of human TCRbeta chains were analyzed by immunosequencing. As for the authors' bioinformatics: TCRs in the repertoires were compared against a reference library of SARS-CoV-2-specific TCRs that had been generated with the MIRA antigen-specificity platform. Breadth was defined as the fraction of unique TCRs that were SARS-CoV-2-associated. Depth was defined as the fraction of total T cells that were SARS-CoV-2-associated. Each spike-specific TCR was assigned to its reactive spike region and to a CD4 or CD8 class using the MIRA data. Log10-transformed breadth and depth values were compared by one-way ANOVA with Sidak's multiple comparisons tests. TCRdb limited this immuneACCESS table to in-frame rearrangements with V and J called. A share of clones is missing; checked studies link under half to unresolved V genes, and the rest is unexplained. That table gives V, J and clone size, and the DNA gave D and trimming. In all, the sample holds 140,000 to 150,000 clones, and roughly four fifths of those were seen once. Jointly, the top ten make up around 4.3% of the sample.

The clonotype comes from an adult in good health. This material consisted of peripheral blood, taken on day 0 of MenACWY control vaccination.

CDR3 reads: CASRRTGAGTDTQYF. The nucleotide sequence reads as follows: TGTGCCAGCAGACGGACAGGGGCTGGCACAGATACGCAGTATTTT. The rearrangement joined TRBV7-9 to TRBJ2-3; 9 central nucleotides agree with TRBD1. V trim: 6 bases; J trim: 1 base; unmatched bases: 5. The CDR3 has 15 amino acids, counting the end cysteine and phenylalanine. The CDR3 DNA has 45 bases and is translated from base 1. According to the germline V gene (reference sequence), CDR1 reads SEHNR and CDR2 reads FQNEAQ.